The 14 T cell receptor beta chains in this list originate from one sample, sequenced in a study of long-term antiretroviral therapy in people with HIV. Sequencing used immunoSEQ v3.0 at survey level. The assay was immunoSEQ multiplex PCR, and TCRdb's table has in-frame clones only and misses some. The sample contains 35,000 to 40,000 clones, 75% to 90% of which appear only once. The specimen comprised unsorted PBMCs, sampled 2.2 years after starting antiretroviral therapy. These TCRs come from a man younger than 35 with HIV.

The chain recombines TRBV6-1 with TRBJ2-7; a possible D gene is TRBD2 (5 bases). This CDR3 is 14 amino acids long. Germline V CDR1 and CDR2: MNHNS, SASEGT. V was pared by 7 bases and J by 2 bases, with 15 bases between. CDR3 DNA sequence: TGTGCCAGCATCGCCACGGGGATTCCCTACGAGCAGTACTTC. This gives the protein CASIATGIPYEQYF.

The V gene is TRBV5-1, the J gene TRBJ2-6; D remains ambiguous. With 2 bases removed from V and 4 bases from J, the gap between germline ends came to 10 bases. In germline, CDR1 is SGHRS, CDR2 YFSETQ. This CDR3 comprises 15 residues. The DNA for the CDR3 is TGCGCCAGCAGCTTAGTAGGGCAGGGGGCCAACGTCCTGACTTTC. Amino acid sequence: CASSLVGQGANVLTF.

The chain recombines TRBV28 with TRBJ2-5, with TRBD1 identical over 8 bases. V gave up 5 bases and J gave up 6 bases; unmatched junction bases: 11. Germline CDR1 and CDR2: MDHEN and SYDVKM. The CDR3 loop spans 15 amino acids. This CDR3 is CASSHHPDRVQTQYF. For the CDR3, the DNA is TGTGCCAGCAGTCATCACCCGGACAGGGTTCAGACCCAGTACTTC. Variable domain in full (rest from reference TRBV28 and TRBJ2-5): DVKVTQSSRYLVKRTGEKVFLECVQDMDHENMFWYRQDPGLGLRLIYFSYDVKMKEKGDIPEGYSVSREKKERFSLILESASTNQTSMYLCASSHHPDRVQTQYFGPGTRLLVL.

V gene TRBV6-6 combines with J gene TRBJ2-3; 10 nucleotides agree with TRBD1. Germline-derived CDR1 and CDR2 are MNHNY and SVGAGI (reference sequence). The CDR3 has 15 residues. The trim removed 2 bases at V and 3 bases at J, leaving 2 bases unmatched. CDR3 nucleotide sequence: TGTGCCAGCAGTTACGAGGACAGGGGGACAGATACGCAGTATTTT. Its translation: CASSYEDRGTDTQYF.

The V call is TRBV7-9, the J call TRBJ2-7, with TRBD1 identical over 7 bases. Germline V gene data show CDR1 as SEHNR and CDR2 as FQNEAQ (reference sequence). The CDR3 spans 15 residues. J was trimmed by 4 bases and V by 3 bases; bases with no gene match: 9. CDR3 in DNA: TGTGCCAGCAGCTTTCCCGCGACAGGGCATTACGAGCAGTACTTC. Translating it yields CASSFPATGHYEQYF.

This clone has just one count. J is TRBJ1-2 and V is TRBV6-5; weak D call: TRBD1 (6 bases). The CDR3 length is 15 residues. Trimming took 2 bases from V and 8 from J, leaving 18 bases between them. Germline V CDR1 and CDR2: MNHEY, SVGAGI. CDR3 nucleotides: TGTGCCAGCAGTTACAGGGGGGCGATTTTGGGCGGCTACACCTTC. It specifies CASSYRGAILGGYTF.

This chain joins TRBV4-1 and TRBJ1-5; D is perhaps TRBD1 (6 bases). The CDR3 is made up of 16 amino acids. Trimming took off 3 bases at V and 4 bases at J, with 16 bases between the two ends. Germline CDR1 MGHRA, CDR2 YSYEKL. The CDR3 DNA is TGCGCCAGCAGCCACCCTCTTACAGGGACTAATCAGCCCCAGCATTTT. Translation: CASSHPLTGTNQPQHF.

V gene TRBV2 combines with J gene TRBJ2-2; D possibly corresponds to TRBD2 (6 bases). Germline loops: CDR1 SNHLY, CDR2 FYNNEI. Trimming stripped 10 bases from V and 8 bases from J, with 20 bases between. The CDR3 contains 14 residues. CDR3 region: CATRGTHREGELFF. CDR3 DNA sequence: TGTGCCACCCGAGGTACCCACCGGGAGGGGGAGCTGTTTTTT.

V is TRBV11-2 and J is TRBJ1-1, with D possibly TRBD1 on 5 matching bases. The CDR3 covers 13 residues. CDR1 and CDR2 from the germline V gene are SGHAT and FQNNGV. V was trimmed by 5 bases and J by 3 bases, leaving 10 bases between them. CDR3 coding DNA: TGTGCCAGCAGCCCCTGGGGGGACACTGAAGCTTTCTTT. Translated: CASSPWGDTEAFF.

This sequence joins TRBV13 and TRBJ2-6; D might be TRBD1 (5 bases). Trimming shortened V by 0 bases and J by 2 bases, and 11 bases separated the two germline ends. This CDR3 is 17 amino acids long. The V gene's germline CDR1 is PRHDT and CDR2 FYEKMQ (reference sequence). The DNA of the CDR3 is TGTGCCAGCAGCTTAGGAGACCTAGGGGCTGGGGCCAACGTCCTGACTTTC. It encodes CASSLGDLGAGANVLTF.

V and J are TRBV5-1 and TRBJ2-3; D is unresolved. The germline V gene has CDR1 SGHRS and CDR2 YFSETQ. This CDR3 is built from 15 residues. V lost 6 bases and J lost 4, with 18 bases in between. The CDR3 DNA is TGCGCCAGCAACATACCGCCGTGGCAGCCAGATACGCAGTATTTT. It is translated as CASNIPPWQPDTQYF.

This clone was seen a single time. The CDR3 reads CASSPGQATGELFF. The CDR3, as DNA: TGCGCCAGCAGCCCGGGACAGGCCACCGGGGAGCTGTTTTTT. The chain uses TRBV5-1 and TRBJ2-2; 8 bases align to TRBD1. J gave up 4 bases and V 4 bases, and 3 bases lay outside the gene matches. Germline CDR1 and CDR2: SGHRS and YFSETQ. This CDR3 is 14 amino acids long. Variable domain in full (rest from reference TRBV5-1 and TRBJ2-2): KAGVTQTPRYLIKTRGQQVTLSCSPISGHRSVSWYQQTPGQGLQFLFEYFSETQRNKGNFPGRFSGRQFSNSRSEMNVSTLELGDSALYLCASSPGQATGELFFGEGSRLTVL.

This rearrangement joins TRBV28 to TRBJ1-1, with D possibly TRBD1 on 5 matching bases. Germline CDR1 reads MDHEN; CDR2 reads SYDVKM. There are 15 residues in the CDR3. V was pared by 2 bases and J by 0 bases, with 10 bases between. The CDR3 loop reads CASSLTGSMNTEAFF. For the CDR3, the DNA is TGTGCCAGCAGTTTAACAGGATCAATGAACACTGAAGCTTTCTTT. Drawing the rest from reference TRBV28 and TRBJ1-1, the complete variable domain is DVKVTQSSRYLVKRTGEKVFLECVQDMDHENMFWYRQDPGLGLRLIYFSYDVKMKEKGDIPEGYSVSREKKERFSLILESASTNQTSMYLCASSLTGSMNTEAFFGQGTRLTVV.

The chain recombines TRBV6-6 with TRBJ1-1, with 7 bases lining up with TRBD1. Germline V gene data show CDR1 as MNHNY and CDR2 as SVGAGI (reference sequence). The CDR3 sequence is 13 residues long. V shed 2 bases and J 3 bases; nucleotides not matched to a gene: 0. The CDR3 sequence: CASSYQGDTEAFF. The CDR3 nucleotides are TGTGCCAGCAGTTACCAGGGGGACACTGAAGCTTTCTTT.